This T cell receptor beta chain was sequenced for a study of vaccination and CD4 T cells after COVID-19 (dated by TCRdb to the early 2020s). Study-level background: SARS-CoV-2 positivity had been established in the convalescent patients by nasal swab PCR, and mild disease was recorded in under ten of these patients and severe disease in one. In the convalescent cohort there were six males and four females, among whom were two Hispanic individuals, seven Caucasians, two Asians and one multiracial person. Participants got two doses of the Pfizer-BioNTech BNT162b2 vaccine (n=8) or two doses of the Moderna mRNA-1273 vaccine (n=2). Post-COVID blood samples from convalescent patients were collected a median of 101 days after diagnosis, with a range of roughly 35 to 170 days. Post-vaccine blood samples were collected a median of about 72 days after the second vaccine dose, ranging from 14 to 241 days. Culture stimuli were overlapping spike peptide pools from SARS-CoV-2 and from the common cold coronaviruses HCoV-NL63, HCoV-OC43 and HCoV-229E. Control cultures received a CEFX viral epitope pool as the positive control, an HIV-1 Nef peptide pool as the negative control, or no peptide. The spike-specific CD4+ TCR repertoire was compared before and after mRNA vaccination in around ten COVID-19 convalescent patients and a few infection-naive healthy vaccine recipients.

This clonotype was recorded a few times. Its antigen is unknown. There are no base qualities to consult, and no much larger clone falls within one base. V is reduced by 3 bases and J by 7 bases, leaving a spacing of 21 bases between them. From the germline V gene (reference sequence), CDR1 is LNHDA and CDR2 is SQIVND. The CDR3 measures 16 amino acids from cysteine to phenylalanine. Only the CDR3 DNA stays, 48 bases, in frame from base 1. The study at large found these results: An increase in the median number of SARS-CoV-2-reactive clonotypes from roughly 20 after infection to roughly 38 after vaccination was observed, but the change was not found to be significant. The study included relatively few convalescent patients and did not analyze early timepoints after natural infection. In convalescent patients, nearly all vaccine-specific clones (304 of 307) were found to be mono-reactive for SARS-CoV-2 spike rather than cross-reactive with common cold coronaviruses. In convalescent patients, a median around 90% of post-vaccine SARS-CoV-2-reactive clones were detected only after vaccination, suggesting vaccine-specific priming.

The method behind the library was PCR. TCR sequencing of DNA from cultured CD4+ T cells used the Oncomine TCR Beta short-read assay at the Johns Hopkins FTIC core. The QIAamp micro DNA kit was used to extract genomic DNA from the cultured CD4+ T cells. Oncomine TCR Beta libraries from cultured CD4+ T cells were pooled using unique dual indexes and sequenced on an Illumina iSeq 100. Per the source publication's procedure: Non-productive sequences were removed, and CDR3s that did not start with C, did not end with F or W, or were shorter than 7 amino acids were discarded. The MANAFEST web application identified antigen-specific clonotypes by comparing peptide-stimulated wells against reference wells and other culture wells. An FDR below 0.05, an odds ratio above 5, and a productive frequency above 0.1% in at least two of three replicate wells were required for clones to be considered positive. A clonotype counted as cross-reactive if it showed significant expansion both in the SARS-CoV-2 spike wells and in at least one common cold coronavirus spike condition. Similarity between CDR3 sequences was evaluated in R version 3.6.1 using Levenshtein distances (stringdist) and unrooted phylogenetic trees (ape). Using fastp at Q25 and MiXCR, TCRdb reprocessed the public reads and kept productive beta chains. One record per CDR3 amino acid sequence lists the most common genes and DNA. TCRdb's processing, not the study's, gives the V and J calls here. Counted in this sample were some 13,000 distinct CDR3 sequences; under 45% of them appeared once. Around 10% of the sample goes to the ten largest clones.

The treatment or condition label corresponds to: approximately 9-day PBMC culture with coronavirus spike peptide pools or control peptides (ViraFEST assay). The ViraFEST assay was used in the study, in which antigen-specific T cells were expanded with peptide pools and expanded clonotypes were subsequently identified by TCR sequencing. Positive SARS-CoV-2 PCR tests in the convalescent patients dated from March to December 2020, before Alpha, Beta and Delta variants emerged in the United States. Each well held 2.2 million or so PBMCs cultured in IMDM containing about 5% human AB serum and approximately 9.4 IU/ml IL-2, with around 9.2 ug/ml peptide pools added. On days 3 and 7, half of the culture medium was replaced with fresh IL-2-containing medium. Once the cells had been in culture for roughly 11 days, the EasySep CD4+ T cell isolation kit was used to isolate CD4+ T cells by negative selection. Ficoll-Paque Plus gradient centrifugation was used to isolate PBMCs from whole blood, and the isolated PBMCs were then either used fresh or cryopreserved at -140C. Triplicate wells were generally used for each culture condition.

The clonotype originates from a human donor who had recovered from COVID-19. What was sequenced was CD4+ T cells from blood, cultured in vitro. The rearrangement combines TRBV19 with TRBJ1-1; the D gene is perhaps TRBD1, from 6 matching bases. The DNA sequence is TGTGCCAGTAGTATCCCGCTCCAGGGGAAGCAGGATGAAGCTTTCTTT. It is translated as CASSIPLQGKQDEAFF.